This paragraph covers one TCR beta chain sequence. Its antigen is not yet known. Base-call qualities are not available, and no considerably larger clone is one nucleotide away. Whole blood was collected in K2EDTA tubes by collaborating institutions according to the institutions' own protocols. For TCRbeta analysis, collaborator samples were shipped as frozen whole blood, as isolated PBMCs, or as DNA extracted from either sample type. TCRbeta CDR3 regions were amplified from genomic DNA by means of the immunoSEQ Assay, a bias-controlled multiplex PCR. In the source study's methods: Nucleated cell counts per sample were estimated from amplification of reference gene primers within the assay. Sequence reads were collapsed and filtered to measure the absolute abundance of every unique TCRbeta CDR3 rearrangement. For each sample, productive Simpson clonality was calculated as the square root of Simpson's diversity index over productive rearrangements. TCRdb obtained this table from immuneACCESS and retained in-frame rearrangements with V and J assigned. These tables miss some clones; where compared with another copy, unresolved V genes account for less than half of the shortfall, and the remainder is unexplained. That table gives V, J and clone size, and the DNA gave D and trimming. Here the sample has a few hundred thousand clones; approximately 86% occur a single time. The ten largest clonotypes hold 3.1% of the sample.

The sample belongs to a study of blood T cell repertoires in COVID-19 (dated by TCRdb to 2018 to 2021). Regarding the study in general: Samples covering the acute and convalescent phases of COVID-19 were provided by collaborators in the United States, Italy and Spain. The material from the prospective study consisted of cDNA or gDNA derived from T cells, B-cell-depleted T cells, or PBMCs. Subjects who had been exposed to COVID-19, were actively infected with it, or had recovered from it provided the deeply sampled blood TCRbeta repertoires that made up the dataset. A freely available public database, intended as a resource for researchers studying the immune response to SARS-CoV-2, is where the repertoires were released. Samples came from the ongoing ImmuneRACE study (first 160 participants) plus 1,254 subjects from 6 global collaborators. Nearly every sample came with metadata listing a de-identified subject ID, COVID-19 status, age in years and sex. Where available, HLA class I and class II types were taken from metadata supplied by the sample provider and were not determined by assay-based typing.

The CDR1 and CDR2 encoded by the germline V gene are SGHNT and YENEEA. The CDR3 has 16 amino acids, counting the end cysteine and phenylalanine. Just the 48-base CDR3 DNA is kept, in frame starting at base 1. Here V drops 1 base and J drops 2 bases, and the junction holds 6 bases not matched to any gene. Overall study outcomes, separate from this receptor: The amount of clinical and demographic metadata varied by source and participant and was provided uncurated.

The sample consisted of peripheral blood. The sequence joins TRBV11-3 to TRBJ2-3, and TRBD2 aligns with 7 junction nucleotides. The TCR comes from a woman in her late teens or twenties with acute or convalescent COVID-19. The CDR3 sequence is CASSLVASGTTDTQYF. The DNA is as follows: TGTGCCAGCAGCTTAGTGGCTAGCGGAACCACAGATACGCAGTATTTT. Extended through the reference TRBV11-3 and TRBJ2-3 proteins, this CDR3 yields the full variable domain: EAGVVQSPRYKIIEKKQPVAFWCNPISGHNTLYWYLQNLGQGPELLIRYENEEAVDDSQLPKDRFSAERLKGVDSTLKIQPAELGDSAVYLCASSLVASGTTDTQYFGPGTRLTVL.